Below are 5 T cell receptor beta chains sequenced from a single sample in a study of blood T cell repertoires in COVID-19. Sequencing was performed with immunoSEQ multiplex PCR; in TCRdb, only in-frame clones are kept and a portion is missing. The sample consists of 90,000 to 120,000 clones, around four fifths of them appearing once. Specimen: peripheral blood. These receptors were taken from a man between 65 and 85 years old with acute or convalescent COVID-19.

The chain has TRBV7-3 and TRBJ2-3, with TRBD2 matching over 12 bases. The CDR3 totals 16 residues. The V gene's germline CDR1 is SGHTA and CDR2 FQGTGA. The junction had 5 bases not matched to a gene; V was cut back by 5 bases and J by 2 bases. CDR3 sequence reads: CASSTGLAGTTDTQYF. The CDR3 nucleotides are TGTGCCAGCAGCACAGGACTAGCGGGGACCACAGATACGCAGTATTTT.

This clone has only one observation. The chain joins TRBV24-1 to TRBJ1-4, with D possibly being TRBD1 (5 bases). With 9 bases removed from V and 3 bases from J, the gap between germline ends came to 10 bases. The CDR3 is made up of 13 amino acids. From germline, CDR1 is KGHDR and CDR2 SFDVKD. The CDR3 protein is CATGRASNEKLFF. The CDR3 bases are TGTGCCACCGGCAGGGCTTCTAATGAAAAACTGTTTTTT.

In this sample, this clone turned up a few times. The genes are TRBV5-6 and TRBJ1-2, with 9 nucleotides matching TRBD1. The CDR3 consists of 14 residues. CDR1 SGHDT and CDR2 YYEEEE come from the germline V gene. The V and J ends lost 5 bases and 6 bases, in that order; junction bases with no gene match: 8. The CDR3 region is CASRYGTGLNGYTF. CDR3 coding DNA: TGTGCCAGCAGGTACGGGACAGGGCTGAATGGCTACACCTTC.

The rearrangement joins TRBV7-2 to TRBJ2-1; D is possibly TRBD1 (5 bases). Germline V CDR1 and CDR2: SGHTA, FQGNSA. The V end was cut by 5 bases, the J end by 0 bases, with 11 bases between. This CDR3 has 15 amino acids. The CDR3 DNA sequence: TGTGCCAGCAGCCCCCAGACAGACTCCTACAATGAGCAGTTCTTC. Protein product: CASSPQTDSYNEQFF.

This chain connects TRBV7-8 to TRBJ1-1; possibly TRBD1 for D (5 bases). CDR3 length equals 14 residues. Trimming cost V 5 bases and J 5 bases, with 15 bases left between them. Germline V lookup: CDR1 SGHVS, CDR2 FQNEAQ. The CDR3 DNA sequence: TGTGCCAGCAGCCCTAGGTCGGGGGGGACTGAAGCTTTCTTT. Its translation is CASSPRSGGTEAFF.